A selection of T cell receptor beta chains follows, all from one sample in a study of T cells in Graves' hyperthyroidism and ophthalmopathy. In TCRdb, the multiplex PCR reads were re-called with MiXCR into one record per CDR3 protein. The table records about 560,000 distinct CDR3 sequences, 15% to 20% of them present only once. The sequenced sample consisted of blood. The receptors here all came from a woman aged 18-29 years with Graves' hyperthyroidism. The CDR3 runs from the conserved cysteine through the conserved F or W. Fields, in order: clone size, J gene, V gene, D gene, CDR3 protein, CDR3 DNA. D genes are given only for firm matches. Clone size appears in some rows only: once, few, many, or a class for an expanded clone.

few,TRBJ2-7,TRBV9,-,CASSVAEGSYEQYF,TGTGCCAGCAGCGTAGCTGAGGGCTCCTACGAGCAGTACTTC
many,TRBJ2-3,TRBV6-1,TRBD2,CASSEIAGSTDTQYF,TGTGCCAGCAGTGAGATAGCGGGGTCCACAGATACGCAGTATTTT
few,TRBJ1-1,TRBV19,-,CASNPAGANTEAFF,TGTGCCAGTAACCCCGCAGGGGCTAACACTGAAGCTTTCTTT
-,TRBJ1-1,TRBV5-5,-,CASSFRALNTEAFF,TGTGCCAGCAGCTTTCGGGCTTTGAACACTGAAGCTTTCTTT
many,TRBJ2-7,TRBV7-9,-,CASSLSHLSSYEQYF,TGTGCCAGCAGCTTATCCCATCTTAGCTCCTACGAGCAGTACTTC
-,TRBJ2-7,TRBV4-2,TRBD2,CASSQESRAGAGGEQYF,TGTGCCAGCAGCCAAGAATCTCGGGCGGGAGCGGGCGGCGAGCAGTACTTC
few,TRBJ1-1,TRBV5-8,TRBD1,CASGSGQGRNTEAFF,TGTGCCAGCGGCTCGGGACAGGGAAGGAACACTGAAGCTTTCTTT
many,TRBJ1-1,TRBV12-3/TRBV12-4,TRBD1,CASSLDRATEAFF,TGTGCCAGCAGCCTGGACAGGGCCACTGAAGCTTTCTTT
few,TRBJ1-2,TRBV29-1,-,CSASPDGPGGYGYTF,TGCAGCGCATCCCCGGACGGCCCTGGGGGGTACGGCTACACCTTC
once,TRBJ2-4,TRBV25-1,TRBD2,CASTGSLAGADIQYF,TGTGCCAGCACCGGCAGTCTAGCGGGAGCGGACATTCAGTACTTC
-,TRBJ2-1,TRBV24-1,-,CATGAYNEQFF,TGTGCCACCGGAGCCTACAATGAGCAGTTCTTC
many,TRBJ2-3,TRBV12-3/TRBV12-4,-,CASSFRSGSDTQYF,TGTGCCAGCAGTTTCCGAAGTGGGTCCGATACGCAGTATTTT
few,TRBJ2-2,TRBV3-1,TRBD1,CASRDRGSGGELFF,TGTGCCAGCCGGGACAGGGGATCAGGCGGGGAGCTGTTTTTT
few,TRBJ2-3,TRBV27,-,CASSLTPAGVVGDTDTQYF,TGTGCCAGCAGTTTGACCCCAGCGGGTGTGGTGGGGGACACAGATACGCAGTATTTT
-,TRBJ2-1,TRBV20-1,TRBD2,CSGQAGGRGYEQFF,TGCAGTGGACAAGCGGGAGGGCGGGGTTATGAGCAGTTCTTC
many,TRBJ2-7,TRBV6-2/TRBV6-3,-,CASTADLISYEQYF,TGTGCCAGCACCGCGGACTTGATCTCCTACGAGCAGTACTTC
-,TRBJ1-1,TRBV4-1,-,CASRTLENTEAFF,TGCGCCAGCAGGACTCTAGAGAACACTGAAGCTTTCTTT
-,TRBJ1-5,TRBV5-4,-,CASSQNLGGRNQPQHF,TGTGCCAGCAGCCAGAATTTGGGGGGACGCAATCAGCCCCAGCATTTT
many,TRBJ2-3,TRBV4-2,TRBD2,CASSQDPTGGGTDTQYF,TGTGCCAGCAGCCAAGATCCCACCGGCGGGGGGACAGATACGCAGTATTTT
few,TRBJ1-3,TRBV5-5,-,CASSLIQSSGNTIYF,TGTGCCAGCAGCTTGATCCAGTCATCTGGAAACACCATATATTTT
many,TRBJ2-7,TRBV5-1,-,CASSHGTATYEQYF,TGCGCCAGCAGCCACGGGACGGCAACCTACGAGCAGTACTTC
many,TRBJ2-7,TRBV5-1,TRBD1,CASSLQAGGGYEQYF,TGCGCCAGCAGCTTGCAGGCAGGGGGCGGCTACGAGCAGTACTTC
few,TRBJ1-6,TRBV15,-,CATSITGTYSSYNSPLHF,TGTGCCACCAGCATAACCGGGACATACAGCTCCTATAATTCACCCCTCCACTTT
-,TRBJ2-5,TRBV5-1,TRBD1,CASSLSPTGRETQYF,TGCGCCAGCAGCTTGTCCCCGACAGGGCGCGAGACCCAGTACTTC
many,TRBJ2-1,TRBV30,-,CAWSPGEIGGDEQFF,TGTGCCTGGAGTCCCGGCGAAATAGGCGGCGATGAGCAGTTCTTC
few,TRBJ2-7,TRBV2,-,CASSSGPAYEQYF,TGTGCCAGCAGTTCCGGGCCCGCCTACGAGCAGTACTTC
many,TRBJ2-5,TRBV5-4,TRBD2,CASSPGGLETQYF,TGTGCCAGCAGCCCGGGGGGGCTAGAGACCCAGTACTTC
-,TRBJ2-7,TRBV29-1,TRBD2,CSVAILAGASYEQYF,TGCAGCGTTGCTATACTAGCGGGAGCGTCCTACGAGCAGTACTTC
many,TRBJ1-3,TRBV11-2,-,CASSSGNTIYF,TGTGCCAGCAGCTCTGGAAACACCATATATTTT
-,TRBJ2-2,TRBV5-1,TRBD2,CASSFLIAGAVNTGELFF,TGCGCCAGCAGCTTTCTTATAGCGGGAGCAGTGAACACCGGGGAGCTGTTTTTT
many,TRBJ2-3,TRBV5-6,-,CASSLVTTTTDTQYF,TGTGCCAGCAGCTTGGTAACTACCACCACAGATACGCAGTATTTT
few,TRBJ2-3,TRBV6-5,-,CASSYRGRGRDTQYF,TGTGCCAGCAGTTACAGGGGACGTGGAAGAGATACGCAGTATTTT
few,TRBJ2-1,TRBV6-1,TRBD2,CASRRFGTSERTYNEQFF,TGTGCCAGCAGGCGCTTCGGGACTAGCGAAAGGACTTACAATGAGCAGTTCTTC
few,TRBJ1-3,TRBV14,-,CGTGSGNTIYF,TGTGGTACGGGATCTGGAAACACCATATATTTT
-,TRBJ2-3,TRBV5-6,-,CASTSSDTQYF,TGTGCCAGCACCTCATCAGATACGCAGTATTTT
few,TRBJ2-3,TRBV12-3/TRBV12-4,TRBD1,CASNPGQGADTQYF,TGTGCCAGCAACCCGGGACAGGGGGCAGATACGCAGTATTTT
few,TRBJ1-1,TRBV3-1,TRBD1,CASRNRGEAFF,TGTGCCAGCAGAAACAGGGGCGAAGCTTTCTTT
-,TRBJ2-5,TRBV7-9,TRBD2,CASNGGSQETQYF,TGCGCCAGCAACGGGGGGAGCCAAGAGACCCAGTACTTC
-,TRBJ1-1,TRBV7-2,-,CASTPRVLTGPMNTEAFF,TGTGCCAGCACCCCTAGAGTTTTGACAGGCCCCATGAACACTGAAGCTTTCTTT
-,TRBJ2-2,TRBV12-3/TRBV12-4,TRBD2,CASSFGTSGGAGGELFF,TGTGCCAGCAGTTTCGGGACTAGCGGGGGGGCCGGCGGGGAGCTGTTTTTT
many,TRBJ1-1,TRBV16,-,CASSQSLAPNTEAFF,TGTGCCAGCAGCCAATCGTTAGCACCAAACACTGAAGCTTTCTTT
-,TRBJ1-5,TRBV29-1,-,CSVGGGRRQPQHF,TGCAGCGTTGGGGGTGGAAGGAGACAGCCCCAGCATTTT
-,TRBJ1-5,TRBV5-5,-,CASTSPGSNQPQHF,TGTGCCAGCACTTCCCCGGGTAGCAATCAGCCCCAGCATTTT
-,TRBJ2-1,TRBV29-1,TRBD2,CSAASGTQFF,TGCAGCGCAGCTAGCGGGACGCAGTTCTTC